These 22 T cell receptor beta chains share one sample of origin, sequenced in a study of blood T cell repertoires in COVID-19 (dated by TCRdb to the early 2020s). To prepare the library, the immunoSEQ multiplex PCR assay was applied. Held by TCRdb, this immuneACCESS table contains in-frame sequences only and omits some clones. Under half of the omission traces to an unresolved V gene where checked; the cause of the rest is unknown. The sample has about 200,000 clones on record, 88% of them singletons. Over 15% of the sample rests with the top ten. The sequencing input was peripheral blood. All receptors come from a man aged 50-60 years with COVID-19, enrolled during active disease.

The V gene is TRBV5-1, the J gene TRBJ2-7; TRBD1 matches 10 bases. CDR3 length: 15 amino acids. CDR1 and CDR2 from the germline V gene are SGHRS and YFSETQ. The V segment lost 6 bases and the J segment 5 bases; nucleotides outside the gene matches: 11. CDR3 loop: CASTPTGGASHEQYF. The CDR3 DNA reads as TGCGCCAGCACCCCGACAGGGGGCGCTTCCCACGAGCAGTACTTC.

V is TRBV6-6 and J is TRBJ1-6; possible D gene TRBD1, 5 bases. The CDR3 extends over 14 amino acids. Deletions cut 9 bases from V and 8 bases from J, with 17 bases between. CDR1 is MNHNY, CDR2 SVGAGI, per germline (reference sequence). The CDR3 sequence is CARGPKLRDSPLHF. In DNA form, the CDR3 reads TGTGCCAGGGGGCCCAAACTTCGGGATTCACCCCTCCACTTT.

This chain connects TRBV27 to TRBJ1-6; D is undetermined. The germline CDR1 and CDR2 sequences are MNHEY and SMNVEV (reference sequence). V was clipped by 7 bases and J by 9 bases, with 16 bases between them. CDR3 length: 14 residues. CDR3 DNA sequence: TGTGCCAGCACCCCGGGAGGAGAGGCTTCACCCCTCCACTTT. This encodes CASTPGGEASPLHF.

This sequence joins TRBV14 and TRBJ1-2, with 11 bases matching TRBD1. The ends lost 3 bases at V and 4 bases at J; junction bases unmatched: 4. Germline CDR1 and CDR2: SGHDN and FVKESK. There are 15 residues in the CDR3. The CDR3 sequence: CASSHRDRGIYGYTF. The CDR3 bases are TGTGCCAGCAGCCACCGGGACAGGGGGATCTATGGCTACACCTTC.

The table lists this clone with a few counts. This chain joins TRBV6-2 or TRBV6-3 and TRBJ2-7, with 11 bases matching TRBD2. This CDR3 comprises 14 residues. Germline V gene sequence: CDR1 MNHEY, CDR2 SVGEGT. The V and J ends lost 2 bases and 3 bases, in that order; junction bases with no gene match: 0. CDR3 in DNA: TGTGCCAGCAGTTACGGGACTAGCGGCTACGAGCAGTACTTC. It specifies CASSYGTSGYEQYF.

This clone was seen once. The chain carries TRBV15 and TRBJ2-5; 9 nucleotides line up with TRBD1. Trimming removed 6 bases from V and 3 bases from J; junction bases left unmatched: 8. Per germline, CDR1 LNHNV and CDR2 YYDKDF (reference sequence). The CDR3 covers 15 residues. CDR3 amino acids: CATRMHGTGKETQYF. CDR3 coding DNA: TGTGCCACCAGGATGCACGGGACAGGGAAAGAGACCCAGTACTTC.

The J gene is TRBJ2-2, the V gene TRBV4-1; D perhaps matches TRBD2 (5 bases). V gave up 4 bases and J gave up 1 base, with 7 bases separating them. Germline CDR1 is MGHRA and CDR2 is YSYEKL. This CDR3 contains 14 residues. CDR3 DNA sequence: TGCGCCAGCAGCCCCCGGGGGAACACCGGGGAGCTGTTTTTT. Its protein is CASSPRGNTGELFF.

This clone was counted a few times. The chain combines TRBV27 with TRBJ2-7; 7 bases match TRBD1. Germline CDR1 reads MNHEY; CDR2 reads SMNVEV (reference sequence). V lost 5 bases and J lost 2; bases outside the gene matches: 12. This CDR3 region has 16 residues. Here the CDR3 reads CASSPVTGYETYEQYF. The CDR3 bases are TGTGCCAGCAGTCCGGTGACAGGGTATGAGACCTACGAGCAGTACTTC.

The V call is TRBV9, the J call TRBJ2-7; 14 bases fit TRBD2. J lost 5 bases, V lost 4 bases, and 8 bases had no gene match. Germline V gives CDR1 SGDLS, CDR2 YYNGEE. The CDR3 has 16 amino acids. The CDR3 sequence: CASSTRLAGGPHEQYF. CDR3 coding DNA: TGTGCCAGCAGCACCCGACTAGCGGGAGGGCCCCACGAGCAGTACTTC.

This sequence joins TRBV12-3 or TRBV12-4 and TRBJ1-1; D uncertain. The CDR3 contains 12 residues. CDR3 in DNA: TGTGCTTCGACATCAAGGAGGACTGAAGCTTTCTTT. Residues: CASTSRRTEAFF.

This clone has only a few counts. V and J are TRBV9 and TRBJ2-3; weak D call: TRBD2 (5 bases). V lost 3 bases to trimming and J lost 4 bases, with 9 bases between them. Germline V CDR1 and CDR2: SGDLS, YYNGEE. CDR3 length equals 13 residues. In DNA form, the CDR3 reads TGTGCCAGCAGCGCCACTAGTGCAGATACGCAGTATTTT. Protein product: CASSATSADTQYF. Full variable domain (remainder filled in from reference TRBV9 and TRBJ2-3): DSGVTQTPKHLITATGQRVTLRCSPRSGDLSVYWYQQSLDQGLQFLIQYYNGEERAKGNILERFSAQQFPDLHSELNLSSLELGDSALYFCASSATSADTQYFGPGTRLTVL.

CDR3 loop: CARQRDTNYGYTF. The DNA of the CDR3 is TGCGCCCGACAACGGGACACAAACTATGGCTACACCTTC. V and J are TRBV10-1 and TRBJ1-2; possible D gene TRBD1, 6 bases. Germline assignment: CDR1 WNHNN and CDR2 SYGVQD (reference sequence). This CDR3 comprises 13 residues. Trimming shortened V by 11 bases and J by 2 bases, and 15 bases separated the two germline ends.

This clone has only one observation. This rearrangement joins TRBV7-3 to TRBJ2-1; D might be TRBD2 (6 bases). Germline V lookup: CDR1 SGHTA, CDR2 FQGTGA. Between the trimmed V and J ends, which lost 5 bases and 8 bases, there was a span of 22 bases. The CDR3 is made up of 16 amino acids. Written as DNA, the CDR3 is TGTGCCAGCAGCCAAGGAGTACTAGCCCCTGGGGATGAGCAGTTCTTC. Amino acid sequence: CASSQGVLAPGDEQFF.

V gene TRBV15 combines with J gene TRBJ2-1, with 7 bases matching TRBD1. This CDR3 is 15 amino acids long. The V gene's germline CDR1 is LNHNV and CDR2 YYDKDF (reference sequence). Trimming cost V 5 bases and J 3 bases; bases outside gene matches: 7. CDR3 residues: CATSATRDSYNEQFF. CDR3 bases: TGTGCCACCAGCGCAACCCGGGACAGCTACAATGAGCAGTTCTTC.

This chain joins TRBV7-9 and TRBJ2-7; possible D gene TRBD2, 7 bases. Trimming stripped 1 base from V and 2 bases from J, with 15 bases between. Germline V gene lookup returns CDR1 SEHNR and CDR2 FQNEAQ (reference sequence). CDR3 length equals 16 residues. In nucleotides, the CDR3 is TGTGCCAGCAGCTTAGGGGGGGGCAGGGGCCCCTACGAGCAGTACTTC. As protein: CASSLGGGRGPYEQYF.

The CDR3 coding sequence is TGCGCCAGCTCCGACAGAGTTGAGCAGTTCTTC. Protein sequence: CASSDRVEQFF. V gene TRBV5-1 combines with J gene TRBJ2-1; D is possibly TRBD1 (5 bases). Trimming took off 7 bases at V and 9 bases at J, with 11 bases between the two ends. The CDR3 has 11 residues. Germline lookup yields CDR1 SGHRS and CDR2 YFSETQ.

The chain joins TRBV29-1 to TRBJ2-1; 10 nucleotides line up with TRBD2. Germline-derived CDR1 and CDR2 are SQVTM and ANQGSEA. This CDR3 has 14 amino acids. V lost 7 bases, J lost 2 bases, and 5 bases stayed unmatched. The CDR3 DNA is TGCAGCGCCCGCACTAGCGGGGCCTACAATGAGCAGTTCTTC. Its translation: CSARTSGAYNEQFF.

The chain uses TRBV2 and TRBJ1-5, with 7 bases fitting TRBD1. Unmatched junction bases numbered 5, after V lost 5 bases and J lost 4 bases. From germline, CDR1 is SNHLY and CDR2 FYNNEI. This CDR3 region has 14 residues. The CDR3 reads CASSSVRGNQPQHF. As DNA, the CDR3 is TGTGCCAGCAGTTCGGTCAGGGGGAATCAGCCCCAGCATTTT.

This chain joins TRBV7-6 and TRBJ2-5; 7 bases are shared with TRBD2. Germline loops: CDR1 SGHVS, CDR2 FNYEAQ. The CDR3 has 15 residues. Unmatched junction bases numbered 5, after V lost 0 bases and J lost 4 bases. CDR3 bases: TGTGCCAGCAGCTTAGCTTCACGGGGGGTAGAGACCCAGTACTTC. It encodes CASSLASRGVETQYF.

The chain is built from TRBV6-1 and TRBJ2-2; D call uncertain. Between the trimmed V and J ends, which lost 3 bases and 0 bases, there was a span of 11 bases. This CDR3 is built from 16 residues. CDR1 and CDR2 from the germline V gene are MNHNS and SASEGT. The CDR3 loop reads CASSEWSIANTGELFF. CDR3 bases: TGTGCCAGCAGTGAGTGGAGTATCGCGAACACCGGGGAGCTGTTTTTT.

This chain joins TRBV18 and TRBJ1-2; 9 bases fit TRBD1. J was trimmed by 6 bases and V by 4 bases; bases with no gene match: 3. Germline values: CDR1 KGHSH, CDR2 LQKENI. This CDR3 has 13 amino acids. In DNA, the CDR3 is TGTGCCAGCTCACGAACAGGGGGCGATGGCTACACCTTC. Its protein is CASSRTGGDGYTF.

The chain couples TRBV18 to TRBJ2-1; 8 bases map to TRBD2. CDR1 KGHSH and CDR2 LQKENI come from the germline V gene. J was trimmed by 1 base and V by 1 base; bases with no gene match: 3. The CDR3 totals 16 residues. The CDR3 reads CASSPLSGISYNEQFF. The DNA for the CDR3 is TGTGCCAGCTCACCACTTAGCGGGATTTCCTACAATGAGCAGTTCTTC.